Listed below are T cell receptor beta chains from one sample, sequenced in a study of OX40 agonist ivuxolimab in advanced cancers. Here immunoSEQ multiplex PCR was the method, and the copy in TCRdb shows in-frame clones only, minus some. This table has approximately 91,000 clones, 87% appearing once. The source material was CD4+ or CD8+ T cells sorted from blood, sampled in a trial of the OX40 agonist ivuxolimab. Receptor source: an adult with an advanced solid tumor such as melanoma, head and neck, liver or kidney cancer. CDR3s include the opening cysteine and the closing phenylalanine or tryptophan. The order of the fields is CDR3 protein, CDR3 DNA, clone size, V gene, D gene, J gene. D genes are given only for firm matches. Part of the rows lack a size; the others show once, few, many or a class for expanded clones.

CDR3: CASGRGGRSYEQYF; DNA: TGTGCCAGCGGAAGGGGTGGCAGATCCTACGAGCAGTACTTC; size: .; V: TRBV7-8; D: .; J: TRBJ2-7
CDR3: CASSGASGVVYEQFF; DNA: TGTGCCAGCAGTGGGGCTAGCGGTGTCGTATATGAGCAGTTCTTC; size: .; V: TRBV2; D: TRBD2; J: TRBJ2-1
CDR3: CASGDYGGGAKNIQYF; DNA: TGTGCCAGCGGGGACTACGGCGGCGGGGCCAAAAACATTCAGTACTTC; size: .; V: TRBV7-9; D: TRBD2; J: TRBJ2-4
CDR3: CASSISQGKHNEQFF; DNA: TGTGCCAGTAGTATATCGCAGGGCAAGCACAATGAGCAGTTCTTC; size: .; V: TRBV19; D: .; J: TRBJ2-1
CDR3: CSAREETQYF; DNA: TGCAGTGCTAGAGAAGAGACCCAGTACTTC; size: .; V: TRBV20-1; D: .; J: TRBJ2-5
CDR3: CASSIRLGSEGYTF; DNA: TGTGCCAGTAGTATTCGTCTGGGCAGCGAGGGCTACACCTTC; size: once; V: TRBV19; D: .; J: TRBJ1-2
CDR3: CASSLDLDGSNTGELFF; DNA: TGTGCCAGCAGCTTAGATCTGGACGGGTCGAACACCGGGGAGCTGTTTTTT; size: .; V: TRBV11-3; D: .; J: TRBJ2-2
CDR3: CASSADGGNAYEQYF; DNA: TGTGCCAGCAGCGCGGACGGTGGAAACGCCTACGAGCAGTACTTC; size: .; V: TRBV9; D: .; J: TRBJ2-7
CDR3: CASSLVAARTYEQYF; DNA: TGCGCCAGCAGCTTGGTAGCAGCCAGGACCTACGAGCAGTACTTC; size: .; V: TRBV5-1; D: .; J: TRBJ2-7
CDR3: CASSLGAGNTEAFF; DNA: TGTGCCAGCAGCCTAGGGGCGGGAAACACTGAAGCTTTCTTT; size: .; V: TRBV6-5; D: .; J: TRBJ1-1
CDR3: CASSPLGTGALLSGNTIYF; DNA: TGTGCCAGCTCACCACTGGGGACAGGAGCGTTACTCTCTGGAAACACCATATATTTT; size: .; V: TRBV18; D: TRBD1; J: TRBJ1-3